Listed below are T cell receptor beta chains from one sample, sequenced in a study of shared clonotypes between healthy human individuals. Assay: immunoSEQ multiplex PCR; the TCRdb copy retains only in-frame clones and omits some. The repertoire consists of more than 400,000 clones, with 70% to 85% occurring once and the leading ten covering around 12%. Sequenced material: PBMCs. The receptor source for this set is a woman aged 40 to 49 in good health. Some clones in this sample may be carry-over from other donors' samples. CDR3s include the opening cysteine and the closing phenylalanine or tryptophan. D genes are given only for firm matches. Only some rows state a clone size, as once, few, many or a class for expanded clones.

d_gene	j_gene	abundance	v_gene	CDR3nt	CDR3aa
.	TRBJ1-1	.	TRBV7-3	TGTGCCAGCAGCTTATTAGGGCAGAACACTGAAGCTTTCTTT	CASSLLGQNTEAFF
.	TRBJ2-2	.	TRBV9	TGTGCCAGCAGCGGGATGACCGGACTGGCTGGGGAGCTGTTTTTT	CASSGMTGLAGELFF
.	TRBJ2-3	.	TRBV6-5	TGTGCCAGCAGGGGGACCAGTTCAGATACGCAGTATTTT	CASRGTSSDTQYF
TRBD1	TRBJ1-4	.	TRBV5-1	TGCGCCAGCAGCCGGGACAGCGGTGAGGAAAAACTGTTTTTT	CASSRDSGEEKLFF
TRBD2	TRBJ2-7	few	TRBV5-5	TGTGCCAGCAGCCTAACCGGGACTAGCGGAGGGGGGGCGGACTTC	CASSLTGTSGGGADF
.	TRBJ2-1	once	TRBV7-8	TGTGCCAGCAGCTTAGCTTGGCGGCGGACGTCCTCCTACAATGAGCAGTTCTTC	CASSLAWRRTSSYNEQFF
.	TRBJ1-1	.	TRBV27	TGTGCCAGCAGCCGCCCGGGGGGGCGGAACACTGAAGCTTTCTTT	CASSRPGGRNTEAFF
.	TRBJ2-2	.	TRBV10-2	TGCGCCAGCTTGCGGAACACCGGGGAGCTGTTTTTT	CASLRNTGELFF
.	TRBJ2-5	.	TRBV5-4	TGTGCCAGCAGCCGGCAGGAGACCCAGTACTTC	CASSRQETQYF
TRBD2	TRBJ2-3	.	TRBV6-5	TGTGCCAGCAGTTCCACTAGCGGGAGTGGTACGCAGTATTTT	CASSSTSGSGTQYF
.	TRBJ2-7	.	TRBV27	TGTGCCAGCAGTTTAAGGGCGCGGCCTGAACGCTACGAGCAGTACTTC	CASSLRARPERYEQYF
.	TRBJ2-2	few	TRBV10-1	TGCGCCAGCAGCCCAAGGGCCGGGGAGCTGTTTTTT	CASSPRAGELFF
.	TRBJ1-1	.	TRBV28	TGTGCCAGCAGTTCCGTAGGGGTTTACACTGAAGCTTTCTTT	CASSSVGVYTEAFF
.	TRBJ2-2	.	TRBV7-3	TGTGCCAGCAGCCTGACGGAGGCCGGGGAGCTGTTTTTT	CASSLTEAGELFF